This is a list of T cell receptor beta chains from one sample in a study of blood T cell repertoires in COVID-19. The table came from immunoSEQ multiplex PCR; TCRdb's copy has only in-frame clones and leaves some out. Of more than 150,000 clones listed, more than 75% are singletons. Input material: peripheral blood. All receptors derive from a woman under 30 who had recovered from COVID-19. The CDR3 runs from the conserved cysteine through the conserved F or W. The order of the fields is clone size, J gene, D gene, V gene, CDR3 DNA, CDR3 protein. A D gene is named only where the DNA matches it firmly. Part of the rows lack a size; the others show once, few, many or a class for expanded clones.

- TRBJ1-1 - TRBV5-6 TGTGCTAGCAGCTTGCGGACAGTTAGGTTCACTGAAGCTTTCTTT CASSLRTVRFTEAFF
- TRBJ1-1 - TRBV4-3 TGCGCCAGCAGCCAAGATCAGAGGCCAGGGTTAATTGGCACTGAAGCTTTCTTT CASSQDQRPGLIGTEAFF
few TRBJ1-5 - TRBV5-1 TGCGCCAGCAGCTTGGGGCAGGGTCAGCCCCAGCATTTT CASSLGQGQPQHF
- TRBJ2-7 - TRBV15 TGTGCCACCAGCAGAGTTGGGTCAGGGACCTACGAGCAGTACTTC CATSRVGSGTYEQYF
- TRBJ1-1 - TRBV29-1 TGCAGCGTTGAACTCGGGACTGAAGCTTTCTTT CSVELGTEAFF
- TRBJ1-5 - TRBV15 TGTGCCACCAGCAACGAGGGCGACAGCAATCAGCCCCAGCATTTT CATSNEGDSNQPQHF
- TRBJ1-5 - TRBV7-2 TGTGCCAGCAGCCCCACAGGGCTCAGCAATCAGCCCCAGCATTTT CASSPTGLSNQPQHF
- TRBJ2-5 - TRBV5-8 TGTGCCAGCAGCCCCAGGGTTGAGACCCAGTACTTC CASSPRVETQYF
- TRBJ2-1 - TRBV2 TGTGCCAGCAGTAAACACTCCTACAATGAGCAGTTCTTC CASSKHSYNEQFF
- TRBJ1-3 TRBD1 TRBV7-9 TGTGCCAGCAGCGGGACAGGGGCGAACACCATATATTTT CASSGTGANTIYF
- TRBJ2-1 TRBD2 TRBV27 TGTGCCAGCACCGCGGGGGGGGTTCCCCGGCATGAGCAGTTCTTC CASTAGGVPRHEQFF
- TRBJ1-5 TRBD1 TRBV20-1 TGCAGTGCTAGTGAGGGGGCAATCAATCAGCCCCAGCATTTT CSASEGAINQPQHF
- TRBJ2-1 TRBD2 TRBV9 TGTGCCAGCAGCGACAGCGGGACTAGCGACGCTGAGCAGTTCTTC CASSDSGTSDAEQFF
- TRBJ1-1 TRBD1 TRBV27 TGTGCCAGCCAAATACAGGGGGCTGATGAAGCTTTCTTT CASQIQGADEAFF
once TRBJ1-5 - TRBV19 TGTGCCAGTGGGTTTCAGGGGAATCAGCCCCAGCATTTT CASGFQGNQPQHF
- TRBJ1-6 TRBD1 TRBV2 TGTGCCAGCAGTGAAACCATGCAGGGGGCGGCGGAATCACCCCTCCACTTT CASSETMQGAAESPLHF
- TRBJ1-1 - TRBV4-1 TGCGCCAGCAGCCAAGACCCATCCATGAACACTGAAGCTTTCTTT CASSQDPSMNTEAFF
- TRBJ2-7 TRBD1 TRBV15 TGTGCCACCAGTAGCAGGACAGGGGGCTACGAGCAGTACTTC CATSSRTGGYEQYF